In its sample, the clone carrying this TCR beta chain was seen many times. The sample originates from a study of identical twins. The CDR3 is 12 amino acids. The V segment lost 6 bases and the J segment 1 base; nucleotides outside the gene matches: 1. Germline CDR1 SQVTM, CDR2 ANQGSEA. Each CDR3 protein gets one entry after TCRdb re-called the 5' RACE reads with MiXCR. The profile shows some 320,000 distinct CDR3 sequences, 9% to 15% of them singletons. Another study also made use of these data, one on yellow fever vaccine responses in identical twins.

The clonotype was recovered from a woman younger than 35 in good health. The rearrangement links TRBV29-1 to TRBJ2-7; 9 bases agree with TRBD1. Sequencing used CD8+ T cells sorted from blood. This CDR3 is CSVGTGSYEQYF. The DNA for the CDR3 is TGCAGCGTCGGGACAGGGTCCTACGAGCAGTACTTC.